Described below is a single T cell receptor beta chain sequence and its context. Its recognized antigen is unknown. No much larger clonotype is one base removed from it; base qualities were not supplied. This record belongs to a study of human versus mouse CDR3 diversity and MHC coevolution (dated by TCRdb to 2016 to 2017). About the full investigation: According to reports, the immunoSEQ assay detects one in 200,000 T cells and minimizes multiplex PCR amplification bias. Valid reads per sample ranged from 0.6 x 10^7 to 1.6 x 10^7 across mouse and human samples. Human naive CD4 T cell repertoires were used as a reference for TCR selection on multiple MHC II alleles and were compared with human-TCR-locus transgenic mice carrying single MHC II. Three healthy volunteer blood donors were included in the human cohort, with one aged 30 to 39, one aged 40 to 49 and one aged 60 to 69 at collection.

The QIAGEN blood and tissue kit was used to extract genomic DNA from the sorted cells, and that DNA was then quantified on a NanoDrop 1000. Deep sequencing and quantification of TCR alpha and beta chains were performed on the immunoSEQ platform by multiplex PCR of genomic DNA. In the authors' own workflow: TCR sequences were annotated using IMGT gene and region definitions. Out-of-frame rearrangements were taken as a proxy for the preselection repertoire and were compared with in-frame clonotypes. Repertoire size was estimated with the iCHAO1 estimator supplied with the immunoSEQ platform. A Gini index based on the Lorenz curve was applied to in-frame amino acid clonotypes to measure clonal inequality. The intersect function in the R package tcR was used to count shared clonotypes, while the Jaccard index served to score similarity. Frequencies of V, J and V-J usage were subjected to principal component analysis with the R prcomp function, without normalization. Entries here come from immuneACCESS through TCRdb and include only in-frame sequences with V and J called. Some clones fail to appear in such tables; in the studies checked, an unresolved V gene covers under half of the shortfall, and the cause of the remainder is unknown. V, J and clone size were drawn from that table, and D and trimming were deduced from the DNA. The sample table records about 83,000 clones; roughly 92% of these occur just once. The ten largest clonotypes hold roughly 0.16% of the sample.

Naive CD4 T cells, defined as CD45RO-negative and CD62L-positive, were isolated from PBMCs by fluorescence-activated cell sorting. From each donor, about 48 ml of fresh peripheral blood was taken, and Ficoll density centrifugation was then used to isolate PBMCs. Cell sorting was carried out on a FACSAria III instrument, and a purity above 90% was achieved for all samples. Points the paper makes about the study in general: Among all the groups compared, the lowest clonal inequality scores came from most of the three human donors. Because human T cells were selected on roughly 6 MHC II alleles, repertoire diversity was not considered directly comparable between humans and mice. According to iCHAO1 estimates, humans had the largest TCR beta repertoire, 1.5 million to 2 million clonotypes, which was attributed likely to selection by multiple MHC II molecules. On average, humans had more CDR3 deletions and insertions than mice, indicating greater exonuclease and TdT activity.

The CDR3 has 14 amino acids, counting the end cysteine and phenylalanine. The retained sequence is limited to the CDR3, 42 bases, with the frame set at the first base. The germline V and J ends show losses of 8 bases and 4 bases respectively, and no gene match explains 6 bases of the junction. Looking up the germline V gene (reference sequence) yields CDR1 SEHNR and CDR2 FQNEAQ. The source is a person between 30 and 69 years old in good health. Sequencing used naive CD4+ T cells from blood. Interpreted using the paper, the cell subset or site label stands for: CD45RO-negative CD62L-positive naive CD4 T cells. The chain joins TRBV7-9 to TRBJ1-2; 11 junctional bases match TRBD1. The CDR3 protein is CASLRGQGGYGYTF. The DNA sequence reads TGTGCCAGCCTGCGGGGACAGGGGGGCTATGGCTACACCTTC.